The present T cell receptor (beta chain) was sequenced within a study of blood T cell repertoires in COVID-19. As for the study in general: T cells, B-cell-depleted T cells, or PBMCs provided the cDNA or gDNA that served as material.

The CDR3 extends over 15 amino acids. Looked up from germline, CDR1 is SGHKS and CDR2 is YYEKEE (reference sequence). Trimming shortened V by 4 bases and J by 2 bases, and 12 bases separated the two germline ends. In the study's own analysis: Counts of nucleated cells, estimated from reference gene primer amplification, were obtained. Sequencing used immunoSEQ multiplex PCR; TCRdb keeps in-frame clones, though not all of them. The V and J calls and the clone size are those of that table, but D and trimming were determined from the DNA. Counted here are around 120,000 clones, around 87% occurring once; the ten biggest clones make up roughly 30%.

The TCR was taken from a woman in her 70s with acute or convalescent COVID-19. The gene calls are TRBV5-5 and TRBJ2-2; possibly TRBD1 for D (6 bases). The specimen sequenced was peripheral blood. Here the CDR3 DNA reads TGTGCCAGCAGCCCTCAGGACAGAAACACCGGGGAGCTGTTTTTT. Its protein is CASSPQDRNTGELFF.